This T cell receptor beta chain is drawn from a study of OX40 agonist ivuxolimab in advanced cancers. Overall study context: Ivuxolimab was administered intravenously to patients at 0.01 to 10 mg/kg every 2 weeks. Patients undergoing dose escalation presented with hepatocellular carcinoma, melanoma, renal cell or head and neck cancer.

The assay was immunoSEQ multiplex PCR, and TCRdb's table has in-frame clones only and misses some. The table has approximately 12,000 clones, roughly 85% seen once; the top ten hold around 9.3%. Notes on the study in general: Averaging showed that CD8+ T cells had more expanded clones than CD4+ did.

As to this clone: What it binds is not known.

The CDR3 loop spans 15 amino acids. Trimming cost V 1 base and J 5 bases, with 14 bases left between them. Germline assignment: CDR1 SEHNR and CDR2 FQNEAQ (reference sequence). Here the sequenced sample was CD4+ or CD8+ T cells sorted from blood, taken in a trial of the OX40 agonist ivuxolimab. This sequence originates from an adult with an advanced solid tumor such as melanoma, head and neck, liver or kidney cancer. The rearrangement links TRBV7-9 to TRBJ2-5; possibly TRBD2 for D (6 bases). CDR3 protein: CASSLVGGSPETQYF. Written as DNA, the CDR3 is TGTGCCAGCAGCTTAGTCGGGGGTTCACCGGAGACCCAGTACTTC.